This T cell receptor beta chain was recovered during a study of T cells in Graves' hyperthyroidism and ophthalmopathy. The wider study: Before any treatment, at initial diagnosis, peripheral blood was collected.

The table lists this clonotype with many counts. RNA transcripts served as the template for amplifying TCR beta CDR3 regions. HTBI primers were used for first-round RT-PCR of the TCR CDR3. TCRdb processed the multiplex PCR reads anew with MiXCR; each CDR3 protein has one entry. Of approximately 480,000 distinct CDR3 sequences listed, less than 25% are singletons. This CDR3 comprises 13 residues. V dropped 5 bases and J dropped 4 bases, with 11 bases sitting between them. Germline CDR1 ENHRY, CDR2 SYGVKD. The gene calls are TRBV10-3 and TRBJ1-1; the D is unclear. The source material was blood. This clonotype was obtained from a man between 18 and 29 years old with Graves' hyperthyroidism. The CDR3 sequence: CAISPGGITEAFF. CDR3 bases: TGTGCCATCAGTCCAGGCGGAATCACTGAAGCTTTCTTT.